The clone carrying this TCR beta chain was observed many times. Its specificity is not known. For a library built for alpha chains, this beta chain is a stray read; little rests on its size. The data are from a study of spatial heterogeneity in lung cancer. For the study at large: TCR transcript counts in tumor regions correlated strongly with a T cell module score from matched bulk RNA-seq. Study-level findings and limits: Intratumoral expanded alpha and beta TCR counts were found to track tumor mutation counts.

CDR3 length: 15 amino acids. V was pared by 5 bases and J by 4 bases, with 8 bases of the junction left unmatched. CDR1 is SGHTA and CDR2 is FQGTGA in the germline V gene. TCRdb itself ran the 5' RACE reads through MiXCR, one entry per CDR3 protein. The sample consists of approximately 9,500 distinct CDR3 sequences, 12% of them appearing once. Specified time point: sample taken at primary tumor resection. The clonotype was recovered from a male donor with early-stage non-small cell lung cancer. The source was lung tumor tissue, collected at surgery. V is TRBV7-3 and J is TRBJ2-1; 7 nucleotides match TRBD1. CDR3 region: CASSRDSSLYNEQFF. The CDR3, as DNA: TGTGCCAGCAGCCGGGACAGCTCCTTATACAATGAGCAGTTCTTC.